This T cell receptor (beta chain) was captured by sequencing in a study of a mutant IDH1 vaccine in newly diagnosed glioma. Study-wide context: Therapy received beforehand was radiotherapy, temozolomide, or both, with most patients given both. Overall study findings and caveats: Changes in top peripheral clonotypes did not appear linked to pseudoprogression. Detectable vaccine-induced immune responses arose in almost 95% of patients.

This CDR3 has 13 residues. In germline, CDR1 is SGDLS, CDR2 YYNGEE. V shed 0 bases and J shed 5 bases, with 5 bases lying between them. The data were produced by immunoSEQ multiplex PCR, yet TCRdb's version contains in-frame clones alone and is incomplete. The sample has about 88,000 clones; more than 65% are singletons. The time point denotes: baseline, week 1 (first vaccination visit). Specified treatment: pre-vaccination baseline after standard-of-care therapy. In every donor, the tumor was a new WHO grade 3 or 4 IDH1-mutant, ATRX-lost astrocytoma. A remark on this clone: Its antigen remains unknown.

This sequence was found in a man aged 40-55 years with glioma. Some clones in this sample may be carry-over from other donors' samples. Here the sequenced sample was PBMCs, taken from a glioma patient treated with radiotherapy, temozolomide or both. This chain joins TRBV9 and TRBJ1-4; D is possibly TRBD1 (5 bases). CDR3 nucleotide sequence: TGTGCCAGCAGCGTAGGACAGAATGAAAAACTGTTTTTT. Translated, it gives CASSVGQNEKLFF.